The 14 T cell receptor beta chains reported below all come from one sample, sequenced in a study of technical replicates of blood from four donors. Generated by immunoSEQ multiplex PCR, the TCRdb table keeps only in-frame clones and is missing some. The data show under 55,000 clones, with 95% to 97% seen just once and 0.3% to 0.4% held by the top ten. Sequenced input: T cells isolated from PBMCs. The receptors were sampled from a human donor in good health.

The chain links TRBV5-1 to TRBJ2-3, with 9 bases matching TRBD1. In germline, CDR1 is SGHRS, CDR2 YFSETQ. V shed 3 bases, J shed 1 base, and the junction held 3 bases outside the gene matches. The CDR3 is made up of 15 amino acids. CDR3 nucleotide sequence: TGCGCCAGCAGCTGGGGACAGGGAGGCACAGATACGCAGTATTTT. Translation: CASSWGQGGTDTQYF.

The V call is TRBV7-3, the J call TRBJ1-4; D gene unclear. Per germline, CDR1 SGHTA and CDR2 FQGTGA. V was clipped by 5 bases and J by 8 bases, with 9 bases between them. The CDR3 contains 12 residues. The CDR3 loop reads CASSPGGEKLFF. CDR3 in DNA: TGTGCCAGCAGCCCCGGAGGCGAAAAACTGTTTTTT. Filled out from reference TRBV7-3 and TRBJ1-4, the complete variable domain reads GAGVSQTPSNKVTEKGKYVELRCDPISGHTALYWYRQSLGQGPEFLIYFQGTGAADDSGLPNDRFFAVRPEGSVSTLKIQRTERGDSAVYLCASSPGGEKLFFGSGTQLSVL.

This clone was found once. V usage is TRBV19 and J usage is TRBJ1-2; maybe TRBD1 (6 bases). The germline V gene encodes CDR1 LNHDA and CDR2 SQIVND (reference sequence). V was shortened by 3 bases and J by 7 bases, with 18 bases between the two germline ends. The CDR3 runs 15 residues. CDR3 protein: CASSMQVLGRGGYTF. The CDR3 DNA reads as TGTGCCAGTAGTATGCAAGTCTTGGGCAGGGGTGGCTACACCTTC.

The rearrangement joins TRBV29-1 to TRBJ2-1, with TRBD2 matching 9 bases. The CDR3 runs to 14 residues. After removal of 5 bases from V and 8 bases from J, the junction contained 10 bases not matched to a gene. The germline V gene encodes CDR1 SQVTM and CDR2 ANQGSEA. DNA of the CDR3: TGCAGCGTTCGTGTGGCGGGAGGGCCCTATGAGCAGTTCTTC. It yields the protein CSVRVAGGPYEQFF.

The V call is TRBV5-1, the J call TRBJ2-2; a weak D match, TRBD2 (5 bases). Germline-derived CDR1 and CDR2 are SGHRS and YFSETQ. The V gene lost 0 bases and the J gene lost 2 bases, with 8 bases spanning the gap. The CDR3 consists of 15 residues. DNA for the CDR3: TGCGCCAGCAGCTTGGCCGGGGTAAACACCGGGGAGCTGTTTTTT. Encoded protein: CASSLAGVNTGELFF.

The chain recombines TRBV11-2 with TRBJ1-1; no reliable D call. This CDR3 contains 12 residues. V was clipped by 1 base and J by 9 bases, with 9 bases between them. CDR1 and CDR2 from the germline V gene are SGHAT and FQNNGV. This CDR3 reads CASSLAGDKAFF. In nucleotides, the CDR3 is TGTGCCAGCAGCTTAGCTGGAGATAAAGCTTTCTTT.

J is TRBJ2-7 and V is TRBV4-2, with 7 bases identical to TRBD1. The CDR3 consists of 16 residues. V trimming: 5 bases; J trimming: 3 bases; junction bases outside the gene matches: 13. CDR1 and CDR2 (germline): LGHNA, YNFKEQ. The CDR3 region has the DNA TGTGCCAGCAGCGCCCGACAGGGCTACTTAGTCTACGAGCAGTACTTC. Residues: CASSARQGYLVYEQYF.

This clone was seen only a few times. The gene calls are TRBV9 and TRBJ2-6, with 9 bases identical to TRBD2. There are 18 residues in the CDR3. Germline V gene data show CDR1 as SGDLS and CDR2 as YYNGEE. V lost 0 bases, J lost 0 bases, and 4 bases stayed unmatched. The CDR3 is CASSVETSGYSGANVLTF. CDR3 DNA: TGTGCCAGCAGCGTAGAGACTAGCGGTTACTCTGGGGCCAACGTCCTGACTTTC. Full variable domain (missing parts from reference TRBV9 and TRBJ2-6): DSGVTQTPKHLITATGQRVTLRCSPRSGDLSVYWYQQSLDQGLQFLIQYYNGEERAKGNILERFSAQQFPDLHSELNLSSLELGDSALYFCASSVETSGYSGANVLTFGAGSRLTVL.

V and J are TRBV6-5 and TRBJ1-2, with TRBD1 as a possible D gene (5 bases). Per germline, CDR1 MNHEY and CDR2 SVGAGI. The CDR3 consists of 15 residues. V was cut by 0 bases and J by 7 bases, with 15 bases left in between. The CDR3 region is CASSYSAGTLSGYTF. The DNA for the CDR3 is TGTGCCAGCAGTTACTCGGCAGGGACTCTCTCTGGCTACACCTTC.

The chain uses TRBV10-3 and TRBJ2-1; TRBD1 is a possible D gene (6 bases). Trimming took 4 bases from V and 6 from J, leaving 16 bases between them. The CDR3 is 15 amino acids. CDR1 and CDR2 (germline): ENHRY, SYGVKD. The CDR3 DNA reads as TGTGCCATCAGTGGATACTCACAGGGCGCCAATGAGCAGTTCTTC. Its translation: CAISGYSQGANEQFF.

The V gene is TRBV19, the J gene TRBJ2-7; 8 bases match TRBD1. The V gene end was trimmed by 5 bases and the J gene end by 2 bases; junction bases not matched to a gene: 2. The CDR3 runs 13 residues. From germline, CDR1 is LNHDA and CDR2 SQIVND (reference sequence). CDR3 amino acids: CASSEQGAYEQYF. The CDR3 nucleotides are TGTGCCAGTAGTGAACAGGGGGCCTACGAGCAGTACTTC.

The chain couples TRBV7-9 to TRBJ2-3, with D maybe TRBD2 (5 bases). With 5 bases removed from V and 4 bases from J, the gap between germline ends came to 13 bases. This CDR3 spans 14 amino acids. The germline V gene has CDR1 SEHNR and CDR2 FQNEAQ (reference sequence). CDR3 residues: CASSPRTSADTQYF. The CDR3 bases are TGTGCCAGCAGCCCCAGGACTTCTGCAGATACGCAGTATTTT.

The chain recombines TRBV9 with TRBJ2-7, with 9 bases fitting TRBD1. Looked up from germline, CDR1 is SGDLS and CDR2 is YYNGEE. The CDR3 runs to 15 residues. After removal of 3 bases from V and 0 bases from J, the junction contained 4 bases not matched to a gene. DNA of the CDR3: TGTGCCAGCAGCGCCACAGGGGGCGGCTCCTACGAGCAGTACTTC. Amino acids: CASSATGGGSYEQYF.

This clone has just a few counts. This chain uses TRBV12-1 with TRBJ1-4; the tabulated D call, TRBD1, remains unverified against the DNA. TRBV12-1 is tagged as a pseudogene. The CDR3 loop spans 15 amino acids. The CDR3 DNA reads TGTGCCAGCAGCCCCCACGAGGGGGCGAAGGAAAAACTGTTTTTT. It is translated as CASSPHEGAKEKLFF.